A selection of T cell receptor beta chains follows, all from one sample in a study of blood T cell repertoires in COVID-19. TCRdb's table, derived via immunoSEQ multiplex PCR, lists solely in-frame clones and lacks some. The sample has hundreds of thousands of clones; around 90% are singletons. The material sequenced was PBMCs or T cells enriched from blood (not recorded which). The receptors were sampled from a woman in her late teens or twenties with acute COVID-19. Both conserved end residues are part of each CDR3. The D gene is left open where the match is weak. Only part of the rows carry a size: once, few, many, or a class if the clone is expanded.

D | J | V | size | DNA | CDR3
TRBD1 | TRBJ1-2 | TRBV27 | once | TGTGCCAGCAGTAGACAGGGGGCTGAATTCTCTAACTATGGCTACACCTTC | CASSRQGAEFSNYGYTF
TRBD1 | TRBJ1-4 | TRBV30 | - | TGTGCCTGGAGTCCTTCAGGGGGTGAAAAACTGTTTTTT | CAWSPSGGEKLFF
TRBD1 | TRBJ1-2 | TRBV6-4 | - | TGTGCCAGCAGTCAACAGGGGACCTATGGCTACACCTTC | CASSQQGTYGYTF
TRBD1 | TRBJ1-3 | TRBV3-1/TRBV3-2 | - | TGTGCCAGCAGCCAGACAGGGGGCTCTGGAAACACCATATATTTT | CASSQTGGSGNTIYF
- | TRBJ1-2 | TRBV12-3/TRBV12-4 | - | TGTGCCAGCAGTCCAGGGCCCAGCGGCTACACCTTC | CASSPGPSGYTF
- | TRBJ1-2 | TRBV3-1/TRBV3-2 | - | TGTGCCAGCAGCCTTCGTAACTATGGCTACACCTTC | CASSLRNYGYTF
TRBD1 | TRBJ1-2 | TRBV28 | - | TGTGCCAGCAGTCAACAGGGGACCTATGGCTACACCTTC | CASSQQGTYGYTF
- | TRBJ1-4 | TRBV30 | - | TGTGCCTGGAACGCTCTAGGGGCCACCCCGGATGAAAAACTGTTTTTT | CAWNALGATPDEKLFF
- | TRBJ1-1 | TRBV5-6 | - | TGTGCCAGCAGCTTGGGGGCAGGGGTCGCTGAAGCTTTCTTT | CASSLGAGVAEAFF
- | TRBJ2-7 | TRBV30 | - | TGTGCCTGGAGTACTAGCCTCACCTCCGAGCAGTACTTC | CAWSTSLTSEQYF
- | TRBJ2-7 | TRBV12-3/TRBV12-4 | - | TGTGCCAGCAGCCGGGGAATTCTGGGCGAGCAGTACTTC | CASSRGILGEQYF
- | TRBJ2-7 | TRBV2 | - | TGTGCCAGCAGTGAAGGAGGCTACGAGCAGTACTTC | CASSEGGYEQYF
- | TRBJ1-5 | TRBV27 | few | TGTGCCAGCAGTTCCCAGGGTAGGCAGCCCCAGCATTTT | CASSSQGRQPQHF
TRBD1 | TRBJ1-4 | TRBV28 | few | TGTGCCAGCAGTTTATTACAGGGGGCTGAAAAACTGTTTTTT | CASSLLQGAEKLFF
TRBD1 | TRBJ2-7 | TRBV6-5 | - | TGTGCCATCTCGGGACAGCTTAACGGTCACGAGCAGTACTTC | CAISGQLNGHEQYF
- | TRBJ1-1 | TRBV19 | once | TGTGCCAGTAGTCAGGGAAGGAACACTGAAGCTTTCTTT | CASSQGRNTEAFF
- | TRBJ2-3 | TRBV5-5 | - | TGTGCCAGCAGCTTACAGGATACGCAGTATTTT | CASSLQDTQYF